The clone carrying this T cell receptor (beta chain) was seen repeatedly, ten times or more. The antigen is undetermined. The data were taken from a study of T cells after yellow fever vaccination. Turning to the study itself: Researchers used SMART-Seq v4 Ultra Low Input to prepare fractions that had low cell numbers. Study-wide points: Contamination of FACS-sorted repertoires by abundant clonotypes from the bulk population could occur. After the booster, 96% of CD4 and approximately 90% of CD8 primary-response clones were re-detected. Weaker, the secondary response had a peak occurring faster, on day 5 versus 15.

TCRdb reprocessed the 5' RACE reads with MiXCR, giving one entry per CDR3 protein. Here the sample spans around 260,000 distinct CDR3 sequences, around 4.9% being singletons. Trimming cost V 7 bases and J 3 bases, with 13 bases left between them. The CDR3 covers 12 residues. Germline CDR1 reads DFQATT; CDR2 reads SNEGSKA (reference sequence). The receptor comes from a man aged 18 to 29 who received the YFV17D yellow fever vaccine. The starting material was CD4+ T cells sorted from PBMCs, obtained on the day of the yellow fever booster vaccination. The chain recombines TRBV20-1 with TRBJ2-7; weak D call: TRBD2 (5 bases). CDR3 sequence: CSVAGIRYEQYF. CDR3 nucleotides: TGCAGTGTTGCCGGGATCCGCTACGAGCAGTACTTC.